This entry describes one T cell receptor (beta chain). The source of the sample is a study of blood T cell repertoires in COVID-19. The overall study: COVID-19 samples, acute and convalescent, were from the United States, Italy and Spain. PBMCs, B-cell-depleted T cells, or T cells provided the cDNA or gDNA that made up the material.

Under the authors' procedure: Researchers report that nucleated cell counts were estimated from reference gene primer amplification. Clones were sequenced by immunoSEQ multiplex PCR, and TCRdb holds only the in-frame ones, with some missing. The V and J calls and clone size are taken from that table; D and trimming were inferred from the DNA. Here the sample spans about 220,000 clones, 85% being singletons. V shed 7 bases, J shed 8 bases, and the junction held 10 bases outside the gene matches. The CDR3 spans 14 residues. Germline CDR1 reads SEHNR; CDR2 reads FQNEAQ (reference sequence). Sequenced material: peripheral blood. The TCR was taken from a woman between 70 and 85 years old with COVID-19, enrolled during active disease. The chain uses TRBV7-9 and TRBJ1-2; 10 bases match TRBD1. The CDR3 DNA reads TGTGCCAGCATCACCCCGGGACAGGGGTTCGGCTACACCTTC. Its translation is CASITPGQGFGYTF. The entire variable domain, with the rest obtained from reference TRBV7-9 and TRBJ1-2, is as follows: DTGVSQNPRHKITKRGQNVTFRCDPISEHNRLYWYRQTLGQGPEFLTYFQNEAQLEKSRLLSDRFSAERPKGSFSTLEIQRTEQGDSAMYLCASITPGQGFGYTFGSGTRLTVV.